Sequencing of this TCR beta chain was carried out in a study of T cell changes during pregnancy in multiple sclerosis. The CDR3 loop spans 15 amino acids. CDR1 MNHEY and CDR2 SVGAGI come from the germline V gene. The J segment lost 0 bases and the V segment lost 6 bases, leaving 4 bases of the junction unmatched. Assay used: immunoSEQ multiplex PCR; TCRdb lists only in-frame clones, some missing. The table records fewer than 45,000 clones, around 90% of them present only once. The sample in question was CD4+ T cells from peripheral blood mononuclear cells, obtained after pregnancy. This rearrangement joins TRBV6-5 to TRBJ1-5; 8 positions agree with TRBD1. The receptor was isolated from a female donor in good health, enrolled as a control in a pregnancy study. The DNA of the CDR3 is TGTGCCAGCAGCCGGGACAGGTTTAGCAATCAGCCCCAGCATTTT. It encodes CASSRDRFSNQPQHF.